This TCR beta chain appears in the sequencing data of a study of blood T cells in healthy people across ages. Primers used in a second PCR of roughly 6 to 12 cycles were a sample-barcoded 5' primer and a J-beta primer mix. TCRdb re-derived calls from the 5' RACE reads in MiXCR, one entry per CDR3 protein. The data show 1.8 million or so distinct CDR3 sequences, with 35% to 50% seen just once and roughly 23% held by the top ten. The germline V gene has CDR1 DFQATT and CDR2 SNEGSKA (reference sequence). The CDR3 totals 15 residues. Worth noting for this clonotype: A clone one base away is much larger, so this may be a read error.

Material: blood. J is TRBJ2-7 and V is TRBV20-1; 8 positions match TRBD2. The DNA end is a closer match to TRBJ2-5, so the J assignment may be wrong. This TCR came from a human donor in good health. The CDR3 sequence: CSAKLGAGGQETQYF. The DNA for the CDR3 is TGCAGTGCCAAATTGGGGGCGGGGGGTCAAGAGACCCAGTACTTC.